This passage covers 7 T cell receptor beta chains from one sample sequenced in a study of blood T cell repertoires in COVID-19. The assay was immunoSEQ multiplex PCR, and TCRdb's table has in-frame clones only and misses some. Among approximately 250,000 clones listed, about nine tenths were seen once. Material: PBMCs or T cells enriched from blood (not recorded which). The receptors derive from a woman aged 40-49 years with acute COVID-19.

Only one count was recorded for this clone. This chain uses TRBV11-3 with TRBJ1-1; 12 bases are a match to TRBD1. V shed 5 bases, J shed 10 bases, and the junction held 8 bases outside the gene matches. There are 14 residues in the CDR3. The germline gives CDR1 SGHNT, CDR2 YENEEA. The CDR3 bases are TGTGCCAGCAGCCCGGGACAGGGGGCTTGGGGAGCTTTCTTT. Translated, it gives CASSPGQGAWGAFF. Looking up the rest from reference TRBV11-3 and TRBJ1-1 gives the full variable domain: EAGVVQSPRYKIIEKKQPVAFWCNPISGHNTLYWYLQNLGQGPELLIRYENEEAVDDSQLPKDRFSAERLKGVDSTLKIQPAELGDSAVYLCASSPGQGAWGAFFGQGTRLTVV.

The chain is built from TRBV27 and TRBJ1-4; no definite D call. The germline V gene has CDR1 MNHEY and CDR2 SMNVEV (reference sequence). The CDR3 has 12 amino acids. Trimming took off 8 bases at V and 13 bases at J, with 17 bases between the two ends. The CDR3 coding sequence is TGTGCCAGCGGACCAAGCGGGTCAAGACTGTTTTTT. This encodes CASGPSGSRLFF.

This chain uses TRBV11-3 with TRBJ2-7; 9 positions agree with TRBD1. This CDR3 contains 14 residues. Germline V CDR1 and CDR2: SGHNT, YENEEA. The CDR3, as DNA: TGTGCCAGCAGCTCCCCGGGACAGGGTATGGTTCCGGACGTC. Encoded protein: CASSSPGQGMVPDV.

The rearrangement joins TRBV4-3 to TRBJ2-2; 13 bases are shared with TRBD2. The CDR3 loop spans 18 amino acids. The V gene's germline CDR1 is LGHNA and CDR2 YSLEER. The V segment lost 4 bases and the J segment 2 bases; nucleotides outside the gene matches: 7. This CDR3 reads CASSPSLAGGPNTGELFF. CDR3 bases: TGCGCCAGCAGCCCCTCACTAGCGGGAGGGCCAAACACCGGGGAGCTGTTTTTT.

This clone was counted a single time. The chain has TRBV5-1 and TRBJ2-1, with D possibly TRBD2 on 6 matching bases. Germline loops: CDR1 SGHRS, CDR2 YFSETQ. Trimming left V 4 bases short and J 5 bases short, with 19 bases between. The CDR3 runs to 16 residues. CDR3 in DNA: TGCGCCAGCAGCCTCCCCCGCGGGACGGGGGACAATGAGCAGTTCTTC. The encoded protein is CASSLPRGTGDNEQFF.

This clone was found a few times. The rearrangement joins TRBV5-1 to TRBJ1-4; tentative D call: TRBD1 (6 bases). The germline V gene has CDR1 SGHRS and CDR2 YFSETQ. The CDR3 has 14 residues. The V gene lost 4 bases and the J gene lost 8 bases, with 15 bases spanning the gap. The CDR3 is CASSHDRFREKLFF. In DNA form, the CDR3 reads TGCGCCAGCAGCCACGACAGGTTCAGAGAAAAACTGTTTTTT.

The V and J genes are TRBV6-6 and TRBJ2-1, with a weak D call TRBD1 (5 bases). The CDR3 spans 16 residues. V lost 2 bases, J lost 6 bases, and 17 bases lay in between. CDR1 and CDR2 from the germline V gene are MNHNY and SVGAGI (reference sequence). The CDR3 is CASSYRLYDSPNEQFF. CDR3 sequence (DNA): TGTGCCAGCAGTTACCGATTATACGACAGTCCCAATGAGCAGTTCTTC.